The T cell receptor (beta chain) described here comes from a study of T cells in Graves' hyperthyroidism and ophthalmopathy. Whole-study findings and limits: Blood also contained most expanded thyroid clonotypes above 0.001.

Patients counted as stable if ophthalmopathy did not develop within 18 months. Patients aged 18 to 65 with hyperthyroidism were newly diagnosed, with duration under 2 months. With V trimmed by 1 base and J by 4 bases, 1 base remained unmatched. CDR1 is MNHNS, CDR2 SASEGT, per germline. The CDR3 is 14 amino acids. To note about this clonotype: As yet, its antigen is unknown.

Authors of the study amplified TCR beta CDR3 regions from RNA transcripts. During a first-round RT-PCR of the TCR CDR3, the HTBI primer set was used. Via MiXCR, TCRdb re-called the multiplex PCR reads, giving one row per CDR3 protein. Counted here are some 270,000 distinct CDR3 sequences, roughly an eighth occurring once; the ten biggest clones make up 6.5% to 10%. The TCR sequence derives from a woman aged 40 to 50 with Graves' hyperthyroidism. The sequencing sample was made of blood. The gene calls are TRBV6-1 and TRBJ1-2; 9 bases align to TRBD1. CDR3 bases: TGTGCCAGCAGTGAAGGGGACAGGGTCTATGGCTACACCTTC. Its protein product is CASSEGDRVYGYTF.